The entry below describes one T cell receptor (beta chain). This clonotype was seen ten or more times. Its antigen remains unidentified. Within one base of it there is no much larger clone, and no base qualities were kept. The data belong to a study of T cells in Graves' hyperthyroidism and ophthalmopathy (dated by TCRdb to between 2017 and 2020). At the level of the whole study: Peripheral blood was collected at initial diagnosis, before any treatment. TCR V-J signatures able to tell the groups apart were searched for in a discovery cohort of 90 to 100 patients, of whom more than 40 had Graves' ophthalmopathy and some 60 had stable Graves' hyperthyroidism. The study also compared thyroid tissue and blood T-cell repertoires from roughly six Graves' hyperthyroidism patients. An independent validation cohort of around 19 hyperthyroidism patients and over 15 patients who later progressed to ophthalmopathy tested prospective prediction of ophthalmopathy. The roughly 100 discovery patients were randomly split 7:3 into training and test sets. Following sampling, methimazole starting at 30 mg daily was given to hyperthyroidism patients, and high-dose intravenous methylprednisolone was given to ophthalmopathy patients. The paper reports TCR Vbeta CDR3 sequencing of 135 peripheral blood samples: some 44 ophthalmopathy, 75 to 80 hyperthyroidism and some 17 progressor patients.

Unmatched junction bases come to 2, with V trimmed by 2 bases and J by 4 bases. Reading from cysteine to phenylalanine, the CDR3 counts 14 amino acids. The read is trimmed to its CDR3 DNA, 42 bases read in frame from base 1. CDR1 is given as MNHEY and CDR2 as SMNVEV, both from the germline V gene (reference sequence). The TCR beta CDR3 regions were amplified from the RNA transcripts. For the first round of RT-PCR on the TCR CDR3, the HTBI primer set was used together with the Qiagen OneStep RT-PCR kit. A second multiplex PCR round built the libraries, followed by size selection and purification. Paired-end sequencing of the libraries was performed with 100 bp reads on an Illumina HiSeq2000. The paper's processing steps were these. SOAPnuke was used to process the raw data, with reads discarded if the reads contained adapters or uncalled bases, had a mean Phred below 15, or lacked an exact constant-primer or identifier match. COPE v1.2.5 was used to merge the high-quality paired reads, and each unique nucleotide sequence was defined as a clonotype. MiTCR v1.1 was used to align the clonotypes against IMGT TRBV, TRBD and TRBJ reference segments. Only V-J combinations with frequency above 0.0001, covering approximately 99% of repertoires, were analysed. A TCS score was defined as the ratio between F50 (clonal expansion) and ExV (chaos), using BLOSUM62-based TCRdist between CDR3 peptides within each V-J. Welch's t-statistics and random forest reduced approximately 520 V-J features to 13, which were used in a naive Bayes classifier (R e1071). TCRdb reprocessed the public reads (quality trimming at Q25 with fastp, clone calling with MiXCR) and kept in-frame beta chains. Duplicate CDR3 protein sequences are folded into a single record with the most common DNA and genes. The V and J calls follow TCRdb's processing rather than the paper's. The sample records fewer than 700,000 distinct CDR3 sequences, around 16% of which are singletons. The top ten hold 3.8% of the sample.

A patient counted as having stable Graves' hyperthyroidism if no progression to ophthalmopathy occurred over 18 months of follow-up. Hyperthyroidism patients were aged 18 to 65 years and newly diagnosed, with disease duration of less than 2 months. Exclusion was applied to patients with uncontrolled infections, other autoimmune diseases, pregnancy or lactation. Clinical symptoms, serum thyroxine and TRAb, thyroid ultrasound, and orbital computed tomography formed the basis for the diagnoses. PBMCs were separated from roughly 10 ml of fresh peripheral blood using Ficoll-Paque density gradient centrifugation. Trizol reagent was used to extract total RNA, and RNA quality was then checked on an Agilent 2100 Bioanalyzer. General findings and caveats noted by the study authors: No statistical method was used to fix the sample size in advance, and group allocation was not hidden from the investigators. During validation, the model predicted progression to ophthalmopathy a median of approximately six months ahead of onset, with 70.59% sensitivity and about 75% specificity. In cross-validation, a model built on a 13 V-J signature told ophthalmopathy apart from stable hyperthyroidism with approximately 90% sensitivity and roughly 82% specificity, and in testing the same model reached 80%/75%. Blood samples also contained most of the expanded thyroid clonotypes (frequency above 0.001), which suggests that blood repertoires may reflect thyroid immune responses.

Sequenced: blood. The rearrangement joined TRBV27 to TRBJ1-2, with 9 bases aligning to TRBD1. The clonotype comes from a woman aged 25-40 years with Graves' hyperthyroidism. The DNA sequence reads TGTGCCAGCAGTTTACGACAGGGGGTCTATGGCTACACCTTC. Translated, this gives CASSLRQGVYGYTF.